These T cell receptor beta chains were read from a single sample in a study of cytomegalovirus exposure and HLA in healthy donors. The protocol was immunoSEQ multiplex PCR, while the TCRdb copy is restricted to in-frame clones and leaves out a portion. Seen here are hundreds of thousands of clones, about 79% observed once, and the top ten hold 1.5% to 2%. What was sequenced was PBMCs. These receptors originate from a male donor in good health and CMV-seronegative. Each CDR3 is given with its conserved first and last residue. D genes are given only for firm matches. Some rows mark clone size as missing; the rest say once, few, many or name a class of expanded clone.

V gene: TRBV12-5
D gene: TRBD1
clone size: -
J gene: TRBJ1-1
CDR3 protein: CASGKTRGAGTEAFF
CDR3 DNA: TGTGCTAGTGGCAAAACCAGGGGGGCTGGGACTGAAGCTTTCTTT

V gene: TRBV28
D gene: -
clone size: -
J gene: TRBJ1-1
CDR3 protein: CASSPFAGGARTEAFF
CDR3 DNA: TGTGCCAGCAGCCCTTTCGCGGGGGGGGCTAGGACTGAAGCTTTCTTT

V gene: TRBV30
D gene: -
clone size: -
J gene: TRBJ1-1
CDR3 protein: CAYKPGQGIAEAFF
CDR3 DNA: TGTGCCTATAAACCGGGGCAGGGGATCGCTGAAGCTTTCTTT

V gene: TRBV28
D gene: TRBD2
clone size: -
J gene: TRBJ2-3
CDR3 protein: CASSLGEGFADTQYF
CDR3 DNA: TGTGCCAGCAGTTTAGGGGAGGGGTTCGCAGATACGCAGTATTTT

V gene: TRBV6-6
D gene: TRBD1
clone size: -
J gene: TRBJ2-3
CDR3 protein: CASSHLTGPPGTQYF
CDR3 DNA: TGTGCCAGCAGCCACCTGACAGGGCCCCCCGGTACGCAGTATTTT

V gene: TRBV5-1
D gene: -
clone size: -
J gene: TRBJ2-5
CDR3 protein: CASSLEEGVQYF
CDR3 DNA: TGCGCCAGCAGCTTAGAAGAGGGGGTCCAGTACTTC

V gene: TRBV7-2
D gene: -
clone size: -
J gene: TRBJ2-7
CDR3 protein: CASSLVGDIRISSYEQYF
CDR3 DNA: TGTGCCAGCAGCTTAGTTGGGGACATAAGGATAAGCTCCTACGAGCAGTACTTC

V gene: TRBV5-1
D gene: -
clone size: -
J gene: TRBJ1-1
CDR3 protein: CASSWTENTEAFF
CDR3 DNA: TGCGCCAGCAGCTGGACAGAGAACACTGAAGCTTTCTTT

V gene: TRBV28
D gene: -
clone size: -
J gene: TRBJ2-2
CDR3 protein: CASSLAQGPGELFF
CDR3 DNA: TGTGCCAGCAGTTTAGCTCAGGGGCCCGGGGAGCTGTTTTTT

V gene: TRBV30
D gene: -
clone size: -
J gene: TRBJ2-2
CDR3 protein: CAWTPPRPQDTGELFF
CDR3 DNA: TGTGCCTGGACACCTCCCCGCCCCCAGGACACCGGGGAGCTGTTTTTT

V gene: TRBV28
D gene: -
clone size: -
J gene: TRBJ1-1
CDR3 protein: CASSSGQFNTEAFF
CDR3 DNA: TGTGCCAGCAGTTCAGGACAGTTTAACACTGAAGCTTTCTTT

V gene: TRBV7-7
D gene: -
clone size: -
J gene: TRBJ2-5
CDR3 protein: CASSATGSNQETQYF
CDR3 DNA: TGTGCTAGCAGCGCTACCGGGTCAAATCAAGAGACCCAGTACTTC

V gene: TRBV7-2
D gene: TRBD2
clone size: -
J gene: TRBJ2-1
CDR3 protein: CASSLGRLLRENNEQFF
CDR3 DNA: TGTGCCAGCAGCTTAGGTCGTTTGTTGCGGGAGAACAATGAGCAGTTCTTC

V gene: TRBV28
D gene: TRBD2
clone size: once
J gene: TRBJ2-1
CDR3 protein: CASSFYAGGGSYNEQFF
CDR3 DNA: TGTGCCAGCAGTTTTTATGCGGGGGGTGGTTCCTACAATGAGCAGTTCTTC

V gene: TRBV14
D gene: TRBD1
clone size: -
J gene: TRBJ1-5
CDR3 protein: CASSQDFTFNGTASNQPQHF
CDR3 DNA: TGTGCCAGCAGCCAAGATTTTACTTTTAACGGGACAGCTAGCAATCAGCCCCAGCATTTT

V gene: TRBV6-1
D gene: -
clone size: -
J gene: TRBJ1-2
CDR3 protein: CASSVPPINYGYTF
CDR3 DNA: TGTGCCAGCAGTGTTCCGCCTATCAACTATGGCTACACCTTC

V gene: TRBV29-1
D gene: TRBD1
clone size: -
J gene: TRBJ1-1
CDR3 protein: CSVGIGQGRTEAFF
CDR3 DNA: TGCAGCGTTGGAATCGGACAGGGAAGAACTGAAGCTTTCTTT

V gene: TRBV23-1
D gene: TRBD1
clone size: -
J gene: TRBJ1-4
CDR3 protein: CASSHKTGVPEKLFF
CDR3 DNA: TGCGCCAGCAGTCACAAGACAGGGGTACCTGAAAAACTGTTTTTT

V gene: TRBV9
D gene: TRBD1
clone size: -
J gene: TRBJ1-4
CDR3 protein: CASSVALTGEDEKLFF
CDR3 DNA: TGTGCCAGCAGCGTAGCCCTGACAGGGGAGGATGAAAAACTGTTTTTT

V gene: TRBV27
D gene: TRBD1
clone size: -
J gene: TRBJ1-2
CDR3 protein: CASSKTWTGLYYGYTF
CDR3 DNA: TGTGCCAGCAGTAAAACATGGACAGGGCTATACTATGGCTACACCTTC